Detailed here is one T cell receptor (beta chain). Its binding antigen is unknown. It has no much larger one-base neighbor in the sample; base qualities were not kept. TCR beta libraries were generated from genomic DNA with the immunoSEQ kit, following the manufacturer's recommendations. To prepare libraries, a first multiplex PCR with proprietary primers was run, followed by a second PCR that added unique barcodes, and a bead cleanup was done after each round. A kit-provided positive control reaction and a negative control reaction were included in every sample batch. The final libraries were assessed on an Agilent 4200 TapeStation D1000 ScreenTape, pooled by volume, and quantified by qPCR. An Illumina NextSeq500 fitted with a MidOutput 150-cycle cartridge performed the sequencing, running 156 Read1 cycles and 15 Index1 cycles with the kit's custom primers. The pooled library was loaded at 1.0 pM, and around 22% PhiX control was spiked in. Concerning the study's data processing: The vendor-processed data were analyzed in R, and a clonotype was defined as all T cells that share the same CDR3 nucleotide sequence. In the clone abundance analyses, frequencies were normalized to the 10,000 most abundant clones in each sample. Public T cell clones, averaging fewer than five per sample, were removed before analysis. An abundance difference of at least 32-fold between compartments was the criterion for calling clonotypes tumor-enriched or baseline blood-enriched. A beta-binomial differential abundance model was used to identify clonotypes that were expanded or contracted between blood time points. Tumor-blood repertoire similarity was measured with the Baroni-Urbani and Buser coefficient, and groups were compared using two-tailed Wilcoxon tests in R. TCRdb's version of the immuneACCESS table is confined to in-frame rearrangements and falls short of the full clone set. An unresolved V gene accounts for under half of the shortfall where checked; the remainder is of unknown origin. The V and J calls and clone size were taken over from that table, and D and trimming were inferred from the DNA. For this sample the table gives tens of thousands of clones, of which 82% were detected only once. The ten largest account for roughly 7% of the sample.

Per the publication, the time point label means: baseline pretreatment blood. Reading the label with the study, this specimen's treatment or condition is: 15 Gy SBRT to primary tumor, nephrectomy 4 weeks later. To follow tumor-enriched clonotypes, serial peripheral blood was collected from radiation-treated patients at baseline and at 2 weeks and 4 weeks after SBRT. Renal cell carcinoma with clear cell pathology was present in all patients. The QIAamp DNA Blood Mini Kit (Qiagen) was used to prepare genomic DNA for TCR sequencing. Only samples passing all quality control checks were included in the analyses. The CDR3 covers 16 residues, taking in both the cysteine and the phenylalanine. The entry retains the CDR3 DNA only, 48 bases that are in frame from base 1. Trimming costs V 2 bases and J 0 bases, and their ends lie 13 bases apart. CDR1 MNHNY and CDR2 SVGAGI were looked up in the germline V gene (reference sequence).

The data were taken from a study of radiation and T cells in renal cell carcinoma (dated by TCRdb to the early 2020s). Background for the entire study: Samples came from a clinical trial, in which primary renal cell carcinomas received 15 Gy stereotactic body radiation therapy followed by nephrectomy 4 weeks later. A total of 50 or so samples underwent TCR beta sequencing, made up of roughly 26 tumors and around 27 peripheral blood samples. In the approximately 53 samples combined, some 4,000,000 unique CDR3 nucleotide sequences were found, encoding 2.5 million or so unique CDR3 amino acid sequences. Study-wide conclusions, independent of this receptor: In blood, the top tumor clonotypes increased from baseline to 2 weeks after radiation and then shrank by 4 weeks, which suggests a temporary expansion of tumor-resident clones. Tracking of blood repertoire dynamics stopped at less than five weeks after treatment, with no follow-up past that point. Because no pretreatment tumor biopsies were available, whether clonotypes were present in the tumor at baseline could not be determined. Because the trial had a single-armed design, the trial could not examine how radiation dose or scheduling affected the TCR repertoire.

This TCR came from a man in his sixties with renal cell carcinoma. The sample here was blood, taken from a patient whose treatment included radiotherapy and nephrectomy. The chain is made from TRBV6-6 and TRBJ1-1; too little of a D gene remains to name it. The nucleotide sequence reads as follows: TGTGCCAGCAGTTACGTGCCAAACCGACTGAACACTGAAGCTTTCTTT. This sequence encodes CASSYVPNRLNTEAFF.